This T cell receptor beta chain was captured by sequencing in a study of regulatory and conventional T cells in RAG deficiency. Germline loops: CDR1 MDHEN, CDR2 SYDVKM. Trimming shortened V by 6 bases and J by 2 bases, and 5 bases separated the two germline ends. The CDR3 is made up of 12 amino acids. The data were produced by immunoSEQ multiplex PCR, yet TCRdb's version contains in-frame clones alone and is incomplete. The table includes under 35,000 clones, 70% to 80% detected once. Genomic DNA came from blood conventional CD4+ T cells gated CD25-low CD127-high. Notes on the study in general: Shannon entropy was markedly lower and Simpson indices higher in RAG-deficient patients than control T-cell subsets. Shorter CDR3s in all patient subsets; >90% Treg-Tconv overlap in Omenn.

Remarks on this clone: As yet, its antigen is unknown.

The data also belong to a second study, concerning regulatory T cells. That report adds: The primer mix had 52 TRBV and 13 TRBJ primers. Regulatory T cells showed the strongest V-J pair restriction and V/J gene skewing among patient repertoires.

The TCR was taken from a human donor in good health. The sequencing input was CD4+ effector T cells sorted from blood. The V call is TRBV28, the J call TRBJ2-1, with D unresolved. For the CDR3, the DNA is TGTGCCAGCAGAAGGGCCTACAATGAGCAGTTCTTC. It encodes CASRRAYNEQFF.